This TCR beta chain was obtained from a study of cytomegalovirus exposure and HLA in healthy donors. About the research overall: Around 180 million T cells yielded fewer than 120 million unique TCR beta sequences in earlier analysis.

Study-wide results and caveats: The availability of immune exposure information extended only to CMV serostatus. About 87% or about 30% of the time was how often most TCR beta V segments were productive, according to an earlier analysis.

A remark on this clone: Its cognate antigen is unknown.

The PCR used 60 Vbeta and 13 Jbeta primers. TCRdb keeps only in-frame clones here, not all; method: immunoSEQ multiplex PCR. This table has 150,000 to 200,000 clones, 80% appearing once. The germline V gene has CDR1 SGHAT and CDR2 FQNNGV. V shed 5 bases and J shed 2 bases, with 10 bases lying between them. The CDR3 contains 14 residues. Sequenced: PBMCs. The chain carries TRBV11-2 and TRBJ1-3, with D possibly being TRBD1 (6 bases). This receptor was taken from a woman aged 40 to 50 in good health and CMV-seronegative. DNA for the CDR3: TGTGCCAGCAGCCTCAGGGGAACTGGAAACACCATATATTTT. This gives the protein CASSLRGTGNTIYF. Combining the CDR3 with reference TRBV11-2 and TRBJ1-3 gives the whole variable domain EAGVAQSPRYKIIEKRQSVAFWCNPISGHATLYWYQQILGQGPKLLIQFQNNGVVDDSQLPKDRFSAERLKGVDSTLKIQPAKLEDSAVYLCASSLRGTGNTIYFGEGSWLTVV.